The sequence of this T cell receptor (beta chain) was determined in a study of T cells in localized non-small cell lung cancer. Assay: immunoSEQ multiplex PCR; the TCRdb copy retains only in-frame clones and omits some. The table lists tens of thousands of clones, roughly 89% of them singletons. General observations from the study: In adjacent lung appeared a median about 58 of the top 100 tumor clones. Uninvolved adjacent lung had more T cell clonality than any other tissue, topping tumor. Overall survival was longer when the density of T cells in the blood was higher. Because only a single region of the tumor was sequenced, heterogeneity remains possible.

CDR3 length equals 14 residues. With 5 bases removed from V and 1 base from J, the gap between germline ends came to 9 bases. CDR1 SEHNR and CDR2 FQNEAQ come from the germline V gene (reference sequence). To note about this clone: The antigen remains unidentified.

The sequence derives from a male donor older than 55 with stage II lung adenocarcinoma. The V call is TRBV7-9, the J call TRBJ1-3; D not resolved. Material: peripheral blood mononuclear cells, obtained before any cancer treatment. CDR3 sequence (DNA): TGTGCCAGCAGCCCCCCGGGGTCTGGAAACACCATATATTTT. Translating it yields CASSPPGSGNTIYF.